Presented here are 9 T cell receptor beta chains from one specimen sequenced in a study of memory CD8 T cells in hepatitis C reinfection. Clones were read by immunoSEQ multiplex PCR, and TCRdb kept only the in-frame ones, dropping some. The table lists some 50,000 clones, 89% of them singletons. The sample's time point: late/post reinfection, 12 to 24 weeks after detection. No in vitro expansion preceded TCR sequencing of the sorted cells. What was sequenced was naive CD8+ T cells sorted from blood. All receptors come from a man between 18 and 29 years old with hepatitis C virus infection.

The CDR3 protein is CSGLDRVYGYTF. CDR3 in DNA: TGCAGCGGGCTGGACAGGGTCTACGGCTACACCTTC. The chain combines TRBV29-1 with TRBJ1-2, with TRBD1 matching 8 bases. The CDR3 contains 12 residues. CDR1 and CDR2 (germline): SQVTM, ANQGSEA. The V and J ends lost 7 bases and 8 bases, in that order; junction bases with no gene match: 9. Variable domain in full (rest from reference TRBV29-1 and TRBJ1-2): SAVISQKPSRDICQRGTSLTIQCQVDSQVTMMFWYRQQPGQSLTLIATANQGSEATYESGFVIDKFPISRPNLTFSTLTVSNMSPEDSSIYLCSGLDRVYGYTFGSGTRLTVV.

This clone was observed a few times. V usage is TRBV2 and J usage is TRBJ2-2, with 7 positions matching TRBD1. CDR1 and CDR2 from the germline V gene are SNHLY and FYNNEI. The CDR3 length is 15 residues. Trimming cost V 4 bases and J 5 bases; bases outside gene matches: 7. For the CDR3, the DNA is TGTGCCAGCAGTGCGGAACAGGGGATGACCGGGGAGCTGTTTTTT. Amino acid sequence: CASSAEQGMTGELFF.

On this clone itself: The junction departs from the called germline gene at one end, perhaps through a read error. This sequence joins TRBV29-1 and TRBJ2-1; possibly TRBD2 for D (6 bases). Per germline, CDR1 SQVTM and CDR2 ANQGSEA. The CDR3 spans 18 residues. The CDR3 DNA follows: TGCAGCGTTGAAGATCCAAGGACGGGAGAGAGCTCCTACAATGGGCAGTTCTTC. Translation: CSVEDPRTGESSYNGQFF.

The chain joins TRBV11-3 to TRBJ2-3, with 7 bases identical to TRBD2. The CDR3 length is 16 residues. Germline V gives CDR1 SGHNT, CDR2 YENEEA. Losses at the gene ends were 0 bases for V and 1 base for J; bases not matched to a gene: 4. CDR3: CASSLDLGGGTDTQYF. The CDR3 nucleotides read TGTGCCAGCAGCTTAGATTTGGGGGGGGGCACAGATACGCAGTATTTT.

This chain uses TRBV6-5 with TRBJ2-2; 9 bases map to TRBD2. The trim removed 5 bases at V and 3 bases at J, leaving 1 base unmatched. CDR1 is MNHEY, CDR2 SVGAGI, per germline. The CDR3 is 14 amino acids. DNA of the CDR3: TGTGCCAGCAGTGTAGCGGGAGACACCGGGGAGCTGTTTTTT. Protein sequence: CASSVAGDTGELFF.

Of note for this clone: Sequence at one end of the junction differs from germline and may be a read error. This same CDR3 is encoded by further DNA sequences in the sample. The J gene is TRBJ2-2, the V gene TRBV5-1; weak D call: TRBD2 (5 bases). The CDR3 loop spans 14 amino acids. The germline V gene has CDR1 SGHRS and CDR2 YFSETQ. CDR3 bases: TGCGCCAGCAGCTTTGACTGGAACACCGGGGAGTTGTTTTTT. The encoded protein is CASSFDWNTGELFF.

The table lists this clone with a count of one. The chain has TRBV6-5 and TRBJ1-3; D unresolved. V dropped 6 bases and J dropped 7 bases, with 10 bases sitting between them. Germline V gene sequence: CDR1 MNHEY, CDR2 SVGAGI. The CDR3 has 12 amino acids. The CDR3 nucleotides are TGTGCCAGCAGAGGAGGGAGGAACACCATATATTTT. Translation: CASRGGRNTIYF.

The rearrangement uses TRBV5-6 and TRBJ2-7, with a possible D match to TRBD1 (5 bases). V shed 1 base and J shed 3 bases, with 11 bases lying between them. Germline loops: CDR1 SGHDT, CDR2 YYEEEE. The CDR3 is made up of 14 amino acids. The CDR3 region has the DNA TGTGCCAGCAGCTTGCAAGGGGCAGTCTACGAGCAGTACGTC. It specifies CASSLQGAVYEQYV.

V usage is TRBV29-1 and J usage is TRBJ2-1, with D possibly TRBD1 on 6 matching bases. V gave up 5 bases and J gave up 4 bases, with 15 bases separating them. The germline CDR1 and CDR2 sequences are SQVTM and ANQGSEA. The CDR3 is made up of 14 amino acids. CDR3 in DNA: TGCAGCGTTACAAGCTTGGACAGTTACAATGAGCAGTTCTTC. It translates to CSVTSLDSYNEQFF.